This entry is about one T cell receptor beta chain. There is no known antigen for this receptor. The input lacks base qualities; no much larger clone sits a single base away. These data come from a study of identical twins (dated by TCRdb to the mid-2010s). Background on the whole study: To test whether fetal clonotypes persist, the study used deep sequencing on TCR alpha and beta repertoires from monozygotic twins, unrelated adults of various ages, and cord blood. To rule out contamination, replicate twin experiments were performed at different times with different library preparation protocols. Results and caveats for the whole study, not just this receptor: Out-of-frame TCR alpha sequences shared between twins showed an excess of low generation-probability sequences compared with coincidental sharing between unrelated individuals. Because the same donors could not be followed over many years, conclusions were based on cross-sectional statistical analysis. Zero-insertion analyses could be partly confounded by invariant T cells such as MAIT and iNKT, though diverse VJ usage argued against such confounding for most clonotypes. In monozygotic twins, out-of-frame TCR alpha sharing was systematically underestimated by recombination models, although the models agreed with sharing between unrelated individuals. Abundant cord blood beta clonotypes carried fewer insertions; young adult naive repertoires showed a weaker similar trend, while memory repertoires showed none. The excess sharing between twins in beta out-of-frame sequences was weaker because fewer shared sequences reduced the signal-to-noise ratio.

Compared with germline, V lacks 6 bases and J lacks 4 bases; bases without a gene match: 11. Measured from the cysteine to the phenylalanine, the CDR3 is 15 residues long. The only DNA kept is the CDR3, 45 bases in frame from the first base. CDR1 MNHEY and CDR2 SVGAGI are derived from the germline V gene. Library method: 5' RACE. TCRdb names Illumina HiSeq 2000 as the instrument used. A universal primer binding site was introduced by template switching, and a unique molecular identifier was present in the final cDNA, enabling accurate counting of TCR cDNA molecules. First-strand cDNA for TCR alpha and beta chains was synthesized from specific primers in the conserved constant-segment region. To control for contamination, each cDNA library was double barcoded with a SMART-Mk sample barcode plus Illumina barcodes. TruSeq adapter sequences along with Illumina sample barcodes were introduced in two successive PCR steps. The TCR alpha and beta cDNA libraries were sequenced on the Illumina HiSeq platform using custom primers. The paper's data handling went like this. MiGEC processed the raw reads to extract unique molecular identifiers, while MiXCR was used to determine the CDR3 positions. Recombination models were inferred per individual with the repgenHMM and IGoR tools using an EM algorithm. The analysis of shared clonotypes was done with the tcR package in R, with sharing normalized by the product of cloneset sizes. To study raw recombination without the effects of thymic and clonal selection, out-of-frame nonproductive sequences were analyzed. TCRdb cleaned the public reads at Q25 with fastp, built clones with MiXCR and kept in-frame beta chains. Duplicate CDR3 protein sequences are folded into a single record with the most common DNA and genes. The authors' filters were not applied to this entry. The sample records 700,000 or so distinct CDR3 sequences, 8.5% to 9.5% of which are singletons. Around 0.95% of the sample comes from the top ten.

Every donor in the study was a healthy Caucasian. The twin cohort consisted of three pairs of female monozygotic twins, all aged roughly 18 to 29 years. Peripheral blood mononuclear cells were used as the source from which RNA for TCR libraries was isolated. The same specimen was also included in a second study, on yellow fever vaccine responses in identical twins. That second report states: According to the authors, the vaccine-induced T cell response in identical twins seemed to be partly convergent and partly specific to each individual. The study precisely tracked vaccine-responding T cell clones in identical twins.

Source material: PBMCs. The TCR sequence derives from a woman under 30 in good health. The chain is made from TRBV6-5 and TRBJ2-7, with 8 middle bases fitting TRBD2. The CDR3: CASRLSPGGPYEQYF. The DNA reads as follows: TGTGCCAGCAGATTATCGCCGGGGGGGCCTTACGAGCAGTACTTC.